The following is a T cell receptor beta chain sequence with its context. This table comes from immunoSEQ multiplex PCR, and its TCRdb copy is limited to in-frame clones, with some not included. The sample carries some 200,000 clones, nearly 85% recorded once. This sample was included in a study of blood T cell repertoires in COVID-19. Study overall: The samples span acute and convalescent COVID-19 from the United States, Italy and Spain. Sources were T cells, B-cell-depleted T cells, or PBMCs; the material itself was cDNA or gDNA.

The Seattle patients, enrolled during active infection, were followed longitudinally. The CDR3 contains 13 residues. Trimming shortened V by 6 bases and J by 8 bases, and 16 bases separated the two germline ends. CDR1 SNHLY and CDR2 FYNNEI come from the germline V gene. What was sequenced was peripheral blood. This receptor was obtained from a woman aged 25 to 39 with COVID-19, enrolled during active disease. V and J are TRBV2 and TRBJ1-2; D unresolved. The CDR3 loop is CASSYNPGEGYTF. CDR3 DNA sequence: TGTGCCAGCAGCTACAACCCCGGAGAAGGCTACACCTTC.